One T cell receptor beta chain is described in this entry. Its matching antigen is unknown. V was shortened by 0 bases and J by 5 bases, with 6 bases between the two germline ends. The CDR3 runs to 13 residues. In germline, CDR1 is MNHEY, CDR2 SVGAGI. Method: immunoSEQ multiplex PCR; TCRdb's copy keeps in-frame clones and lacks some. Of about 200,000 clones in the sample, around 88% were seen once. These data originate in a study of cytomegalovirus exposure and HLA in healthy donors. Study findings and constraints: For cytomegalovirus status, the classifier reportedly gave diagnoses with high specificity and sensitivity. Generally TCR sequences proved uncommon, though certain public TCRs appeared in numerous donors.

The material sequenced was PBMCs. The chain combines TRBV6-5 with TRBJ2-3; no firm D call. The clonotype originates from a woman between 18 and 29 years old in good health and CMV-seronegative. Written as DNA, the CDR3 is TGTGCCAGCAGTTACTCGTGGCAAGATACGCAGTATTTT. Residues: CASSYSWQDTQYF.